This T cell receptor beta chain came from a study of T cells in Graves' hyperthyroidism and ophthalmopathy. As concerns this clonotype: Its antigen is unknown.

Hyperthyroidism was newly diagnosed in patients aged 18 to 65 (duration under 2 months). General observations from the study: By a 13 V-J model, ophthalmopathy was set apart from stable hyperthyroidism. Model predictions of ophthalmopathy came a median around 6.5 months before onset. Blood also contained most expanded thyroid clonotypes above 0.001.

The CDR3 regions of TCR beta were amplified from RNA transcripts. A set of HTBI primers served as the primers for a first-round RT-PCR of the TCR CDR3. TCRdb reanalysed the multiplex PCR reads using MiXCR and keeps one entry per CDR3 protein. The top ten hold 7.5% to 9% of the sample, which has some 440,000 distinct CDR3 sequences, approximately 14% seen once. The TCR comes from a woman aged 18-35 years with Graves' hyperthyroidism. The sample consisted of blood.

CDR3 coding DNA: TGCAGTGCTGGGGACAGCGCCTACGAGCAGTACTTC. Translating gives CSAGDSAYEQYF. This chain connects TRBV20-1 to TRBJ2-7; 7 bases agree with TRBD1. V shed 5 bases, J shed 2 bases, and the junction held 3 bases outside the gene matches. The CDR3 consists of 12 residues. Germline CDR1 and CDR2: DFQATT and SNEGSKA (reference sequence).